Following are 7 T cell receptor beta chains from one sample sequenced in a study of blood T cell repertoires in COVID-19. Some clones are missing from TCRdb's copy, which holds only in-frame ones; the method was immunoSEQ multiplex PCR. There are 60,000 to 70,000 clones in the sample; approximately 85% occur only once, and 2.5% to 3% lies in the top ten. Sample: peripheral blood. The receptor source for this set is an elderly man with acute or convalescent COVID-19.

The rearrangement links TRBV30 to TRBJ1-3; D is perhaps TRBD1 (6 bases). The CDR3 covers 14 residues. Germline V gene data show CDR1 as GTSNPN and CDR2 as SVGIG (reference sequence). V was trimmed by 5 bases and J by 0 bases, leaving 11 bases between them. The DNA of the CDR3 is TGTGCCTGGGCACAGGGTCTCTCTGGAAACACCATATATTTT. Protein: CAWAQGLSGNTIYF.

The V and J genes are TRBV7-2 and TRBJ2-3; D call uncertain. Trimming removed 5 bases at V and 0 bases at J, with 3 bases between. The CDR3 has 12 amino acids. Germline assignment: CDR1 SGHTA and CDR2 FQGNSA. The CDR3 is CASSISTDTQYF. The CDR3 DNA reads as TGTGCCAGCAGCATAAGCACAGATACGCAGTATTTT.

The V and J genes are TRBV9 and TRBJ1-2; no definite D call. Per germline, CDR1 SGDLS and CDR2 YYNGEE. The V gene lost 0 bases and the J gene lost 9 bases, with 9 bases spanning the gap. The CDR3 runs to 12 residues. The CDR3 here is CASSVEAGSYTF. The CDR3, as DNA: TGTGCCAGCAGCGTAGAGGCGGGAAGCTACACCTTC.

The CDR3 nucleotides are TGTGCCAGCAGCTACAAGGGGGCTGGGGAAAAACTGTTTTTT. Translated, it gives CASSYKGAGEKLFF. The chain uses TRBV2 and TRBJ1-4; 7 nucleotides line up with TRBD1. J gave up 8 bases and V 6 bases, and 9 bases lay outside the gene matches. Germline values: CDR1 SNHLY, CDR2 FYNNEI. This CDR3 is 14 amino acids long.

The genes are TRBV5-1 and TRBJ2-1; 8 bases are a match to TRBD2. The CDR3 covers 17 residues. With V trimmed by 0 bases and J by 5 bases, 10 bases remained unmatched. Germline values: CDR1 SGHRS, CDR2 YFSETQ. The CDR3 region is CASSLGARSGTHNEQFF. The DNA for the CDR3 is TGCGCCAGCAGCTTGGGGGCCCGTAGCGGGACGCACAATGAGCAGTTCTTC.

The genes are TRBV9 and TRBJ2-3; D might be TRBD2 (5 bases). The germline gives CDR1 SGDLS, CDR2 YYNGEE. Trimming stripped 7 bases from V and 9 bases from J, with 18 bases between. This CDR3 region has 13 residues. The CDR3 nucleotides read TGTGCCAGCGCCGGGTTAGAGGGCCACACGCAGTATTTT. Translation: CASAGLEGHTQYF.

CDR3 in amino acids: CASSPRTSGRLGNEQFF. The DNA of the CDR3 is TGTGCCAGCAGCCCCCGGACTAGCGGGAGGCTAGGAAATGAGCAGTTCTTC. The chain carries TRBV11-3 and TRBJ2-1; 14 bases map to TRBD2. V was clipped by 5 bases and J by 7 bases; unmatched bases: 10. The CDR3 is made up of 17 amino acids. Germline V gene lookup returns CDR1 SGHNT and CDR2 YENEEA.